The 15 T cell receptor beta chains below all came from one sample that was sequenced in a study of cytomegalovirus exposure and HLA in healthy donors. The data were produced by immunoSEQ multiplex PCR, yet TCRdb's version contains in-frame clones alone and is incomplete. Among around 250,000 clones listed, 90% were seen once. Input material: PBMCs. All receptors derive from a woman under 30 in good health and CMV-seronegative.

V is TRBV18 and J is TRBJ2-4; tentative D call: TRBD2 (6 bases). The CDR3 totals 15 residues. Germline-derived CDR1 and CDR2 are KGHSH and LQKENI. V lost 3 bases and J lost 9, with 18 bases in between. The CDR3, as DNA: TGTGCCAGCTCACCGGATAGAGGGCGGGGAGGCATTCAGTACTTC. Translated, it gives CASSPDRGRGGIQYF.

The V call is TRBV9, the J call TRBJ2-1, with D maybe TRBD1 (5 bases). The CDR3 is 17 residues long. CDR1 is SGDLS, CDR2 YYNGEE, per germline. Trimming left V 0 bases short and J 0 bases short, with 13 bases between. CDR3 sequence reads: CASSVEGATSSYNEQFF. As DNA, the CDR3 is TGTGCCAGCAGCGTAGAAGGGGCCACGAGCTCCTACAATGAGCAGTTCTTC.

The chain links TRBV7-9 to TRBJ1-2; 10 nucleotides line up with TRBD1. CDR1 is SEHNR and CDR2 is FQNEAQ in the germline V gene (reference sequence). The CDR3 spans 17 residues. V shed 8 bases, J shed 4 bases, and the junction held 16 bases outside the gene matches. The CDR3: CASGQPPGQGPIYGYTF. DNA for the CDR3: TGTGCCAGCGGTCAACCACCGGGACAGGGGCCGATCTATGGCTACACCTTC. Full variable domain (rest looked up from reference TRBV7-9 and TRBJ1-2): DTGVSQNPRHKITKRGQNVTFRCDPISEHNRLYWYRQTLGQGPEFLTYFQNEAQLEKSRLLSDRFSAERPKGSFSTLEIQRTEQGDSAMYLCASGQPPGQGPIYGYTFGSGTRLTVV.

The V and J genes are TRBV7-9 and TRBJ2-5; the D is unclear. V was cut by 3 bases and J by 1 base, with 21 bases left in between. The CDR3 runs to 18 residues. Germline CDR1 is SEHNR and CDR2 is FQNEAQ (reference sequence). CDR3 loop: CASSLRPKPTHFQETQYF. The CDR3 DNA reads as TGTGCCAGCAGCTTGCGCCCGAAGCCGACTCACTTCCAAGAGACCCAGTACTTC.

The chain couples TRBV5-1 to TRBJ2-7, with TRBD1 identical over 9 bases. J was trimmed by 3 bases and V by 4 bases; bases with no gene match: 5. The CDR3 sequence is 14 residues long. Germline V gene lookup returns CDR1 SGHRS and CDR2 YFSETQ. CDR3 in amino acids: CASSPRDRVYEQYF. CDR3 DNA sequence: TGCGCCAGCAGCCCGCGGGACAGGGTCTACGAGCAGTACTTC. Full variable domain (missing parts from reference TRBV5-1 and TRBJ2-7): KAGVTQTPRYLIKTRGQQVTLSCSPISGHRSVSWYQQTPGQGLQFLFEYFSETQRNKGNFPGRFSGRQFSNSRSEMNVSTLELGDSALYLCASSPRDRVYEQYFGPGTRLTVT.

The chain is built from TRBV27 and TRBJ2-7, with 7 bases identical to TRBD2. The germline gives CDR1 MNHEY, CDR2 SMNVEV (reference sequence). CDR3 length: 15 amino acids. The V segment lost 2 bases and the J segment 3 bases; nucleotides outside the gene matches: 7. The CDR3 here is CASSLLASGNYEQYF. CDR3 DNA: TGTGCCAGCAGTTTACTGGCTAGCGGAAACTACGAGCAGTACTTC.

The chain has TRBV28 and TRBJ2-7, with 7 positions matching TRBD2. Germline V gene sequence: CDR1 MDHEN, CDR2 SYDVKM. V was pared by 8 bases and J by 7 bases, with 11 bases of the junction left unmatched. The CDR3 is 13 amino acids. The CDR3 region is CASLWGRAGEQYV. As DNA, the CDR3 is TGTGCCAGCCTCTGGGGCAGAGCGGGAGAGCAGTACGTC.

The chain links TRBV6-5 to TRBJ2-5; 7 nucleotides match TRBD1. In germline, CDR1 is MNHEY, CDR2 SVGAGI. The CDR3 loop spans 13 amino acids. Losses at the gene ends were 6 bases for V and 3 bases for J; bases not matched to a gene: 4. The DNA for the CDR3 is TGTGCCAGCAGCCTGGGACAGAAAGAGACCCAGTACTTC. Protein sequence: CASSLGQKETQYF.

J is TRBJ2-1 and V is TRBV19; 10 bases match TRBD2. Germline-derived CDR1 and CDR2 are LNHDA and SQIVND (reference sequence). The length of the CDR3 is 15 residues. With V trimmed by 10 bases and J by 7 bases, 13 bases remained unmatched. CDR3 protein: CATARGAGGPNEQFF. CDR3 nucleotide sequence: TGTGCCACCGCACGGGGAGCGGGGGGGCCGAATGAGCAGTTCTTC.

The genes are TRBV5-1 and TRBJ2-3; no clear D gene. CDR3 length: 13 residues. Germline lookup yields CDR1 SGHRS and CDR2 YFSETQ. V dropped 5 bases and J dropped 3 bases, with 10 bases sitting between them. This chain's CDR3 is CASSNVETDTQYF. In nucleotides, the CDR3 is TGCGCCAGCAGTAACGTTGAGACAGATACGCAGTATTTT.

As concerns this clone: Other DNA variants within this sample encode the same CDR3. The chain joins TRBV27 to TRBJ2-3; maybe TRBD2 (5 bases). The CDR3 contains 15 residues. Trimming cost V 8 bases and J 1 base, with 16 bases left between them. Germline CDR1 reads MNHEY; CDR2 reads SMNVEV (reference sequence). The CDR3 DNA reads as TGTGCCAGCTCCCCTCTAGCAGGAGGCACAGATACGCAGTATTTT. The encoded protein is CASSPLAGGTDTQYF.

J is TRBJ2-3 and V is TRBV7-9; 10 positions agree with TRBD1. The CDR3 loop spans 15 amino acids. With 5 bases clipped from V and 6 bases from J, the junction kept 8 bases outside the gene matches. The germline V gene has CDR1 SEHNR and CDR2 FQNEAQ (reference sequence). CDR3 sequence (DNA): TGTGCCAGCAGCCCCGGGACAGGGGCGCGTGATACGCAGTATTTT. It specifies CASSPGTGARDTQYF. Full variable domain (remainder filled in from reference TRBV7-9 and TRBJ2-3): DTGVSQNPRHKITKRGQNVTFRCDPISEHNRLYWYRQTLGQGPEFLTYFQNEAQLEKSRLLSDRFSAERPKGSFSTLEIQRTEQGDSAMYLCASSPGTGARDTQYFGPGTRLTVL.

This chain connects TRBV28 to TRBJ1-6; D call uncertain. Germline V CDR1 and CDR2: MDHEN, SYDVKM. V was cut by 6 bases and J by 7 bases, with 7 bases left in between. There are 12 residues in the CDR3. This CDR3 reads CASSIENSPLHF. The CDR3 DNA sequence: TGTGCCAGCAGCATAGAGAATTCACCCCTCCACTTT.

The gene calls are TRBV10-2 and TRBJ2-2; 9 bases agree with TRBD2. Unmatched junction bases numbered 5, after V lost 3 bases and J lost 0 bases. Germline assignment: CDR1 WSHSY and CDR2 SAAADI. The CDR3 runs to 17 residues. As DNA, the CDR3 is TGCGCCAGCAGTGACTCTAGCGGGGTATCGAACACCGGGGAGCTGTTTTTT. Protein sequence: CASSDSSGVSNTGELFF.

This clone was counted between two and nine times. The rearrangement uses TRBV7-3 and TRBJ1-6, with a weak D call TRBD1 (6 bases). This CDR3 is 14 amino acids long. Trimming left V 2 bases short and J 8 bases short, with 10 bases between. In germline, CDR1 is SGHTA, CDR2 FQGTGA. CDR3 nucleotide sequence: TGTGCCAGCAGCTTATACAGGGATGATTCACCCCTCCACTTT. Protein sequence: CASSLYRDDSPLHF.